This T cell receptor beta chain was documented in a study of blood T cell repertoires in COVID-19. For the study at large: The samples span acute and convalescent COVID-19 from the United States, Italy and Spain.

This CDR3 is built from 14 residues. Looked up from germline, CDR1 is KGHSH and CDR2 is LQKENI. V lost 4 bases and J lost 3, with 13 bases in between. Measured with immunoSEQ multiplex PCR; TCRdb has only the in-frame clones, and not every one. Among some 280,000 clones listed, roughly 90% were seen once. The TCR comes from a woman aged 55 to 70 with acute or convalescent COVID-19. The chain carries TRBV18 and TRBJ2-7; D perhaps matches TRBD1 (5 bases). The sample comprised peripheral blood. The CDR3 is CASSRPGLVYEQYF. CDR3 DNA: TGTGCCAGCTCACGGCCAGGGTTAGTCTACGAGCAGTACTTC.